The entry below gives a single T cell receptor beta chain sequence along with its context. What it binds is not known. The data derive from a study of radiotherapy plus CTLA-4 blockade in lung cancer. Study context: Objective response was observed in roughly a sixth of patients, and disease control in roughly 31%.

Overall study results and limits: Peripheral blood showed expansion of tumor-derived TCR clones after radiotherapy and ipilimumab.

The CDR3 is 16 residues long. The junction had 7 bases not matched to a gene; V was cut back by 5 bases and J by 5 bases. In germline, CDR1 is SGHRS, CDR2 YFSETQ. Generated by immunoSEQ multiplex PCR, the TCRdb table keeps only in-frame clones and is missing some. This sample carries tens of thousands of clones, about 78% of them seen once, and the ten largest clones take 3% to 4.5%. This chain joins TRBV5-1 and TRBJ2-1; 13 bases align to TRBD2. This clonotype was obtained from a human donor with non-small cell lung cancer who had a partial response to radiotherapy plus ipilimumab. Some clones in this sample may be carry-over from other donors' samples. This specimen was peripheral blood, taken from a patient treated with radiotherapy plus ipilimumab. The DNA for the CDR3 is TGCGCCAGCAGAGCCCCGGGACTAGCGGGAAACAATGAGCAGTTCTTC. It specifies CASRAPGLAGNNEQFF.